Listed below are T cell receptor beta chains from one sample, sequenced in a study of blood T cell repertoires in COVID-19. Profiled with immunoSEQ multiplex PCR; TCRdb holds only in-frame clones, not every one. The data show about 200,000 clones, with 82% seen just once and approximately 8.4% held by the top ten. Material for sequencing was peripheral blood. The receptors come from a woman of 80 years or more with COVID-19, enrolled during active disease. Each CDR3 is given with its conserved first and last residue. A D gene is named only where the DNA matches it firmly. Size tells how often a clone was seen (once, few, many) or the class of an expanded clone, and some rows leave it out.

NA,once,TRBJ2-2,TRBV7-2,CASSFGQGELFF,TGTGCCAGCAGCTTTGGTCAGGGGGAGCTGTTTTTT
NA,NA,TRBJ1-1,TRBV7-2,CASGQDGRMTEAFF,TGTGCCAGCGGTCAGGACGGGAGAATGACTGAAGCTTTCTTT
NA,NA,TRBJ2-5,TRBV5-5,CASSLVPTNQETQYF,TGTGCCAGCAGCTTGGTGCCGACAAACCAAGAGACCCAGTACTTC
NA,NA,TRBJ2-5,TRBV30,CAWSPRETQYF,TGTGCCTGGAGTCCACGGGAGACCCAGTACTTC
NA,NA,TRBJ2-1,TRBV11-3,CASSLVVGAGQFF,TGTGCCAGCAGCTTAGTGGTAGGGGCCGGGCAGTTCTTC
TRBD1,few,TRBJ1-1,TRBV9,CASSVASGQSMNTEAFF,TGTGCCAGCAGCGTAGCATCGGGACAGAGCATGAACACTGAAGCTTTCTTT
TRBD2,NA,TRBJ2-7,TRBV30,CASSVGAGSYEQYF,TGTGCCTCCTCGGTTGGAGCGGGGTCCTACGAGCAGTACTTC
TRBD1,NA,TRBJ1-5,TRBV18,CASSQGQGSQPQHF,TGTGCCAGCTCACAAGGACAGGGAAGCCAGCCCCAGCATTTT
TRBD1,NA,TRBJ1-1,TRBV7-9,CASSSQGGENTEAFF,TGTGCCAGCAGCTCGCAGGGGGGAGAGAACACTGAAGCTTTCTTT
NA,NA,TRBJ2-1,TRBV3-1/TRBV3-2,CASSQGSSYNEQFF,TGTGCCAGCAGCCAAGGGAGCTCCTACAATGAGCAGTTCTTC
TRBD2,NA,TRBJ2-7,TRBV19,CASSTKAGFSYEQYF,TGTGCCAGTAGTACGAAAGCGGGATTCTCCTACGAGCAGTACTTC
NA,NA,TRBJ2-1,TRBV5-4,CASSQDYTGNEQFF,TGTGCCAGCAGCCAAGACTACACGGGGAATGAGCAGTTCTTC
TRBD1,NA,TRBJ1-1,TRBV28,CASSHRLRQGIRAGMNTEAFF,TGTGCCAGCAGCCATCGATTGCGACAGGGGATACGTGCTGGTATGAACACTGAAGCTTTCTTT
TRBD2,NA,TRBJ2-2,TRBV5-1,CASRDSGDTGELFF,TGCGCCAGCAGGGATAGCGGGGACACCGGGGAGCTGTTTTTT
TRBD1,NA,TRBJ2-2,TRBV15,CATRRGTGAYTGELFF,TGTGCCACCAGACGCGGTACAGGGGCCTACACCGGGGAGCTGTTTTTT
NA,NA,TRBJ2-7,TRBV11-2,CASSFNTAYEQYF,TGTGCCAGCAGCTTCAACACCGCCTACGAGCAGTACTTC
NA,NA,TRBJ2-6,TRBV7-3,CASSSPHSSGGSGANVLTF,TGTGCCAGCAGCTCCCCCCACTCCTCCGGGGGCTCTGGGGCCAACGTCCTGACTTTC